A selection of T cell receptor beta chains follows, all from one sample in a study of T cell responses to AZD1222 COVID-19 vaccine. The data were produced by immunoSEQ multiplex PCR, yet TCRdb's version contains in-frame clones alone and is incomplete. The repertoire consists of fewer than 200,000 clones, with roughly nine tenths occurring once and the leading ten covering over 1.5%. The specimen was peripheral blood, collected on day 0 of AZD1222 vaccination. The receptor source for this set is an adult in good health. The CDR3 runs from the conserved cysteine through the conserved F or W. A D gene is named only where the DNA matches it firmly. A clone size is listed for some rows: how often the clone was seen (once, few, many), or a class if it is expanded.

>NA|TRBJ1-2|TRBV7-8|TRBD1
CASSPRTGFTYTF
TGTGCCAGCAGCCCCCGGACAGGATTCACCTACACCTTC
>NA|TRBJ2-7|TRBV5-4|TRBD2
CASSLDVRLAGGSYEQYF
TGTGCCAGCAGCTTGGACGTTCGACTAGCGGGGGGCTCCTACGAGCAGTACTTC
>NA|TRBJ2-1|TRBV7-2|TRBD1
CASSLVGTGGADEQFF
TGTGCCAGCAGCTTAGTTGGGACAGGGGGGGCTGATGAGCAGTTCTTC
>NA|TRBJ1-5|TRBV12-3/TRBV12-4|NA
CASSSNQPQHF
TGTGCCAGCAGTTCGAATCAGCCCCAGCATTTT
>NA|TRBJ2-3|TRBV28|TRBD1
CASSLTGTGSEVTQYF
TGTGCCAGCAGTCTAACCGGGACAGGGAGTGAGGTAACGCAGTATTTT
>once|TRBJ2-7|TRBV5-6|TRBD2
CASSFVTSGRKRNYEQYF
TGTGCCAGCAGCTTCGTTACTAGCGGGAGGAAGAGAAACTACGAGCAGTACTTC
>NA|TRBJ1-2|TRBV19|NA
CASSKGPGINYGYTF
TGTGCCAGTAGTAAGGGTCCGGGGATTAACTATGGCTACACCTTC
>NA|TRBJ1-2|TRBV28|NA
CASSLLVDGYTF
TGTGCCAGCAGTTTATTAGTTGATGGCTACACCTTC
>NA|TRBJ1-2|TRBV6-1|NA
CASSEPGAKDGYTF
TGTGCCAGCAGTGAACCGGGGGCCAAGGATGGCTACACCTTC
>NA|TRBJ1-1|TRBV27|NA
CASSLAQNTEAFF
TGTGCCAGCAGTTTAGCCCAGAACACTGAAGCTTTCTTT